This TCR beta chain originates from a study of cytomegalovirus exposure and HLA in healthy donors. TCRdb keeps only in-frame clones here, not all; method: immunoSEQ multiplex PCR. The table records more than 60,000 clones, approximately 97% of them present only once. In the case of this clone: Its antigen is currently unknown.

Points from the study as a whole: Cytomegalovirus-associated TCR beta chains were listed, numbering more than 150. First-cohort TCR clusters tended to co-occur in the roughly 120 validation repertoires, a later analysis found.

This CDR3 is 16 amino acids long. The chain links TRBV21-1 to TRBJ1-5; TRBD1 is the table's D call, not checked against the DNA. TRBV21-1 represents a pseudogene. Sequenced input: PBMCs. The source of this sequence is a woman under 30 in good health and CMV-seropositive. In DNA form, the CDR3 reads TGTGCCAGCAGCCCCCAGGCCGGCGCTGACAATCAGCCCCAGCATTTT. Its protein product is CASSPQAGADNQPQHF.